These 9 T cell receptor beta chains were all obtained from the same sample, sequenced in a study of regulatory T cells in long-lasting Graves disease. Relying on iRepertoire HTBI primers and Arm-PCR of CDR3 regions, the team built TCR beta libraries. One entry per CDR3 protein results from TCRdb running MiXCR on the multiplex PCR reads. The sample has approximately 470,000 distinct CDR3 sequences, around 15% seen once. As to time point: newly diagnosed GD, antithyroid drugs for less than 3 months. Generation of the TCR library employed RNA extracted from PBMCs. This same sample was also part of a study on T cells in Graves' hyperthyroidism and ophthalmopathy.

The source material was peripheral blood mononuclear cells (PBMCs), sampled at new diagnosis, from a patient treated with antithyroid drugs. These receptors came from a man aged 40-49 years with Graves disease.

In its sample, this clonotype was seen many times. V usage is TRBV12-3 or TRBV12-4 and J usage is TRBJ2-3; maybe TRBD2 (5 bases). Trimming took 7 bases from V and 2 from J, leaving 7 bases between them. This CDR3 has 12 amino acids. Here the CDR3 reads CASTGDTDTQYF. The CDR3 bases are TGTGCCAGCACCGGGGACACAGATACGCAGTATTTT.

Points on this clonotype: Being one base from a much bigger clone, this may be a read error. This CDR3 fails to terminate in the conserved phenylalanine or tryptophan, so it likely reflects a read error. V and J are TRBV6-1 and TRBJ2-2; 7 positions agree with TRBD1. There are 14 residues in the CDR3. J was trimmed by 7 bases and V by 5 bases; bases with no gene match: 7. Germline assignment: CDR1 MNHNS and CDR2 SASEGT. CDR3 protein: CASSQTGSIGELFL. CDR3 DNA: TGTGCCAGCAGTCAGACAGGGTCCATCGGGGAGCTGTTTCTT.

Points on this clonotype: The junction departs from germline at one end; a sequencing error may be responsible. CDR3 sequence: CASSLDSLPDF. CDR3 DNA sequence: TGTGCCAGCAGCCTGGACTCGCTTCCCGACTTC. The J gene is TRBJ2-7, the V gene TRBV7-9, with D maybe TRBD2 (5 bases). Germline CDR1 SEHNR, CDR2 FQNEAQ (reference sequence). The CDR3 spans 11 residues. Full variable domain (outside the CDR3, taken from reference TRBV7-9 and TRBJ2-7): DTGVSQNPRHKITKRGQNVTFRCDPISEHNRLYWYRQTLGQGPEFLTYFQNEAQLEKSRLLSDRFSAERPKGSFSTLEIQRTEQGDSAMYLCASSLDSLPDFGPGTRLTVT.

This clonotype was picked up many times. CDR3 bases: TGTGCCAGCAGGCCCCCCGGGACGCCCTACAATGAGCAGTTCTTC. It translates to CASRPPGTPYNEQFF. This rearrangement joins TRBV28 to TRBJ2-1, with D perhaps matching TRBD1 or TRBD2 (5 bases each). V dropped 6 bases and J dropped 2 bases, with 14 bases sitting between them. CDR3 length: 15 amino acids. The V gene's germline CDR1 is MDHEN and CDR2 SYDVKM. Full variable domain (rest looked up from reference TRBV28 and TRBJ2-1): DVKVTQSSRYLVKRTGEKVFLECVQDMDHENMFWYRQDPGLGLRLIYFSYDVKMKEKGDIPEGYSVSREKKERFSLILESASTNQTSMYLCASRPPGTPYNEQFFGPGTRLTVL.

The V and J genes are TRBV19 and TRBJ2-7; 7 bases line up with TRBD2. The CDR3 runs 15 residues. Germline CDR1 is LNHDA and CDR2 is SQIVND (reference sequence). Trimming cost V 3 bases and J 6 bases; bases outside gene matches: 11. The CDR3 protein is CASSIGGRVDGEQYF. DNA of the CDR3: TGTGCCAGTAGTATTGGCGGGAGAGTTGATGGCGAGCAGTACTTC.

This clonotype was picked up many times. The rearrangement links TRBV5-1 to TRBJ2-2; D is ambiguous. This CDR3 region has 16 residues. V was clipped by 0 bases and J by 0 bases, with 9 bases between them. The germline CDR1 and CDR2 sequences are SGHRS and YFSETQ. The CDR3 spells CASSLELASNTGELFF. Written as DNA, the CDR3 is TGCGCCAGCAGCTTGGAATTAGCATCGAACACCGGGGAGCTGTTTTTT.

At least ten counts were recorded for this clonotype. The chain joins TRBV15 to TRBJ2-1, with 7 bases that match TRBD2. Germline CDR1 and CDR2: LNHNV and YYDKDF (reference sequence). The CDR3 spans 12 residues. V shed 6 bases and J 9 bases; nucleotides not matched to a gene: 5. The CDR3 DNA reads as TGTGCCACCAGAGAGGGGAGGGGTGAGCAGTTCTTC. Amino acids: CATREGRGEQFF.

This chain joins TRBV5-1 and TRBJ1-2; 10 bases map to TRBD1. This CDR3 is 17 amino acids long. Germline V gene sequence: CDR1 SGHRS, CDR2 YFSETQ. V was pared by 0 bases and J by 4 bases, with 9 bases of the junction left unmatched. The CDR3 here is CASSLAGTGAQGYGYTF. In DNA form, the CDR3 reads TGCGCCAGCAGCTTGGCCGGGACAGGGGCACAAGGCTATGGCTACACCTTC.

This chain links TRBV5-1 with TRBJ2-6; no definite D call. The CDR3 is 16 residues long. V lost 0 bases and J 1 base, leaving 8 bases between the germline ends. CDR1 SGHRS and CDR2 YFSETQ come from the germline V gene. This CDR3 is CASSLDGRSGANVLTF. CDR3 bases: TGCGCCAGCAGCTTGGATGGCAGATCTGGGGCCAACGTCCTGACTTTC.